What follows are 15 T cell receptor beta chains derived from one specimen sequenced in a study of T-cell memory formation after mild COVID-19 (dated by TCRdb to 2020 to 2023). Library method: 5' RACE. Sequencing was carried out with an Illumina NovaSeq 6000. TCRdb trimmed public reads at Q25 via fastp, called clones via MiXCR and kept in-frame beta chains. Each entry merges the rows of one CDR3 protein and shows their most common DNA and genes. Counted in this sample were fewer than 300,000 distinct CDR3 sequences; around 17% of them appeared once. The top ten hold roughly 21% of the sample. The sequencing input was PBMCs or a T cell subset sorted from them (not recorded which). These receptors all come from a young man who had mild COVID-19 (a few samples of this study predate the infection). The sample titles of this study are shuffled in the database, so cell type and time point are left out; the donor was told from shared clones.

This clonotype was seen a few times. The chain uses TRBV18 and TRBJ2-1; D is uncertain. This CDR3 has 12 amino acids. The germline V and J ends were trimmed by 5 bases and 10 bases, with 12 bases remaining between them. The germline V gene has CDR1 KGHSH and CDR2 LQKENI. The CDR3 protein is CASSRWGREQFF. As DNA, the CDR3 is TGTGCCAGCTCAAGGTGGGGTCGAGAGCAGTTCTTC.

This clonotype came up a few times. The rearrangement joins TRBV20-1 to TRBJ2-5; TRBD2 agrees at 11 bases. The germline V gene encodes CDR1 DFQATT and CDR2 SNEGSKA (reference sequence). This CDR3 has 14 residues. V dropped 6 bases and J dropped 4; count of bases not matched to a gene: 7. The CDR3 coding sequence is TGCAGTGCCGATAGCGGGGGGGCAGTAGAGACCCAGTACTTC. This translates into CSADSGGAVETQYF.

V gene TRBV12-3 or TRBV12-4 combines with J gene TRBJ2-1, with 12 bases aligning to TRBD2. CDR3 length: 16 amino acids. The V segment lost 5 bases and the J segment 10 bases; nucleotides outside the gene matches: 12. The DNA for the CDR3 is TGTGCCAGCAGTGCCCCGCTAGCGGGGGGGCCTAGGGAGCAGTTCTTC. This codes for CASSAPLAGGPREQFF.

This chain uses TRBV12-3 or TRBV12-4 with TRBJ2-1; no definite D call. The CDR3 spans 13 residues. V was shortened by 3 bases and J by 6 bases, with 9 bases between the two germline ends. This chain's CDR3 is CASSFVSLNEQFF. CDR3 bases: TGTGCCAGCAGTTTTGTTTCCCTCAATGAGCAGTTCTTC.

This clonotype was detected many times. The chain carries TRBV20-1 and TRBJ2-4; 9 bases are a match to TRBD1. V lost 1 base and J lost 8; bases outside the gene matches: 3. This CDR3 is built from 13 residues. CDR1 is DFQATT, CDR2 SNEGSKA, per germline (reference sequence). CDR3 nucleotide sequence: TGCAGTGCTAGAGGGGACAGGGAAGACATTCAGTACTTC. It codes for CSARGDREDIQYF.

V is TRBV7-3 and J is TRBJ2-4; D assignment may be TRBD1 or TRBD2 (6 bases each). CDR3 length: 14 residues. Germline CDR1 SGHTA, CDR2 FQGTGA. Trimming cost V 2 bases and J 8 bases, with 13 bases left between them. DNA for the CDR3: TGTGCCAGCAGCTTAGACGGGGGCGCGGACATTCAGTACTTC. Translating gives CASSLDGGADIQYF.

This clonotype was counted only a few times. V gene TRBV12-3 or TRBV12-4 combines with J gene TRBJ2-7; D possibly corresponds to TRBD1 (5 bases). Deletions cut 5 bases from V and 6 bases from J, with 8 bases between. The CDR3 spans 11 residues. CDR3 residues: CASSQGSEQYV. The CDR3 nucleotides read TGTGCCAGCAGTCAGGGTAGCGAGCAGTACGTC.

The DNA for the CDR3 is TGTGCCAACGCCACAGGGACTTCCTACAATGAGCAGTTCTTC. Translated: CANATGTSYNEQFF. This chain links TRBV7-6 with TRBJ2-1, with D tentatively TRBD1 or TRBD2 (6 bases each). Germline V gene sequence: CDR1 SGHVS, CDR2 FNYEAQ. The V end was cut by 10 bases, the J end by 1 base, with 14 bases between. The CDR3 has 14 residues.

This clonotype was seen a handful of times. This chain uses TRBV9 with TRBJ2-3; no clear D. Trimming cost V 0 bases and J 4 bases, with 9 bases left between them. CDR3 size: 14 residues. CDR1 and CDR2 from the germline V gene are SGDLS and YYNGEE. Written as DNA, the CDR3 is TGTGCCAGCAGCGTAGGGGGAACCGCAGATACGCAGTATTTT. This encodes CASSVGGTADTQYF.

This clonotype came up once. CDR3 in DNA: TGTGCCAGCAGTTTTGGGATCATGAACACTGAAGCTTTCTTT. Translation: CASSFGIMNTEAFF. This chain connects TRBV12-3 or TRBV12-4 to TRBJ1-1; no reliable D call. The V end lost 3 bases, the J end lost 0 bases, and 8 bases lay between the germline ends. This CDR3 spans 14 amino acids.

The J gene is TRBJ2-7, the V gene TRBV6-2 or TRBV6-3, with 7 bases lining up with TRBD1. The length of the CDR3 is 14 residues. CDR1 and CDR2 from the germline V gene are MNHEY and SVGEGT. V lost 8 bases, J lost 7 bases, and 14 bases stayed unmatched. The CDR3 DNA reads TGTGCCAGCGGAGTGGCAGGGGGAACGGGAGAGCAGTACGTC. The encoded protein is CASGVAGGTGEQYV.

This clonotype occurred a few times. The chain carries TRBV6-5 and TRBJ1-2, with 9 bases aligning to TRBD1. The germline gives CDR1 MNHEY, CDR2 SVGAGI. After removal of 4 bases from V and 4 bases from J, the junction contained 4 bases not matched to a gene. This CDR3 spans 14 amino acids. In DNA, the CDR3 is TGTGCCAGCAGTTCCGGGACAGGGCGCTATGGCTACACCTTC. Residues: CASSSGTGRYGYTF.

In this sample, this clonotype turned up many times. This CDR3 reads CASTSQIGLETQYF. The CDR3 DNA reads TGTGCCAGCACATCGCAAATAGGTCTGGAGACCCAGTACTTC. This chain joins TRBV2 and TRBJ2-5; D uncertain. The CDR3 is 14 amino acids. The germline gives CDR1 SNHLY, CDR2 FYNNEI. V shed 7 bases and J shed 5 bases, with 17 bases lying between them.

This clonotype showed up just a few times. The V and J genes are TRBV28 and TRBJ2-7; no definite D call. CDR1 MDHEN and CDR2 SYDVKM come from the germline V gene. Trimming took 5 bases from V and 0 from J, leaving 8 bases between them. The CDR3 length is 13 residues. CDR3 amino acids: CASSERNSYEQYV. CDR3 DNA sequence: TGTGCCAGCAGTGAAAGAAACTCCTACGAGCAGTACGTC.

This chain links TRBV12-3 or TRBV12-4 with TRBJ1-5, with D maybe TRBD1 (5 bases). This CDR3 contains 14 residues. Trimming pared 5 bases from V and 10 bases from J, leaving 18 bases between. For the CDR3, the DNA is TGTGCCAGCAGTCCCCTGGAGAGGGGAACTCCCCAGCATTTT. The encoded protein is CASSPLERGTPQHF.